This T cell receptor (beta chain) was identified in a study of T cell responses to AZD1222 COVID-19 vaccine. Data came from immunoSEQ multiplex PCR; TCRdb stores just in-frame clones and leaves some out. Among roughly 150,000 clones listed, around 90% were seen once. The V gene end was trimmed by 2 bases and the J gene end by 5 bases; junction bases not matched to a gene: 2. Germline CDR1 reads WNHNN; CDR2 reads SYGVQD (reference sequence). The CDR3 extends over 15 amino acids. This chain links TRBV10-1 with TRBJ2-2; TRBD1 matches 10 bases. The sequenced sample was peripheral blood, obtained 28 days after the second AZD1222 dose. This receptor was obtained from an adult who received the AZD1222 COVID-19 vaccine. CDR3 sequence (DNA): TGCGCCAGCAGTGAGGGGACAGGGGTTACCGGGGAGCTGTTTTTT. Translated: CASSEGTGVTGELFF.